The T cell receptor beta chain under discussion was sequenced for a study of T cell responses to AZD1222 COVID-19 vaccine. Study-level results: Two AZD1222 administrations were followed by greater Spike-specific TCR breadth and depth. Repertoire sampling was restricted to post-peak T cell response timepoints.

Points on this clone: Its specificity is not known.

TCRdb's table, derived via immunoSEQ multiplex PCR, lists solely in-frame clones and lacks some. This table has about 140,000 clones, 80% to 90% appearing once. This TCR was recovered from an adult in good health. The specimen comprised peripheral blood, sampled on day 0 of AZD1222 vaccination.

CDR3 DNA sequence: TGTGCCAGCAGCTTAGGGGCCCCCCTCCGGGACAGGGGGCTCGAGCAGTACTTC. It translates to CASSLGAPLRDRGLEQYF. The genes are TRBV7-2 and TRBJ2-7; 12 bases line up with TRBD1. Germline CDR1 SGHTA, CDR2 FQGNSA. This CDR3 has 18 residues. Trimming cost V 1 base and J 6 bases; bases outside gene matches: 13. Variable domain in full (rest from reference TRBV7-2 and TRBJ2-7): GAGVSQSPSNKVTEKGKDVELRCDPISGHTALYWYRQSLGQGLEFLIYFQGNSAPDKSGLPSDRFSAERTGGSVSTLTIQRTQQEDSAVYLCASSLGAPLRDRGLEQYFGPGTRLTVT.